Below are 30 T cell receptor beta chains sequenced from a single sample in a study of shared clonotypes between healthy human individuals. Some clones are missing from TCRdb's copy, which holds only in-frame ones; the method was immunoSEQ multiplex PCR. The table records about 490,000 clones, about 82% of them present only once. Sequencing was carried out using PBMCs. The source of these receptors is a woman in her 40s in good health. Some clones in this sample may be carry-over from other donors' samples.

The chain combines TRBV9 with TRBJ2-2; no clear D gene. The CDR3 loop spans 16 amino acids. Germline V gene sequence: CDR1 SGDLS, CDR2 YYNGEE. Trimming pared 0 bases from V and 3 bases from J, leaving 12 bases between. The CDR3 protein is CASSVATHPDTGELFF. CDR3 coding DNA: TGTGCCAGCAGCGTAGCTACCCACCCGGACACCGGGGAGCTGTTTTTT.

As for this clone: The likely explanation is a read error, given a far larger clone one base away. Other nucleotide sequences in the sample specify the same CDR3. The chain joins TRBV2 to TRBJ1-1, with 9 nucleotides matching TRBD1. Germline V lookup: CDR1 SNHLY, CDR2 FYNNEI. The CDR3 consists of 17 residues. The CDR3 spells CASSGWDRVTVNTEAFF. The CDR3 DNA reads as TGTGCCAGCAGTGGTTGGGACAGGGTTACGGTGAACACTGAGGCTTTCTTT.

This chain uses TRBV7-9 with TRBJ1-3; 7 nucleotides match TRBD1. Germline V gene sequence: CDR1 SEHNR, CDR2 FQNEAQ (reference sequence). V gave up 5 bases and J gave up 3 bases; unmatched junction bases: 19. This CDR3 is built from 19 residues. The CDR3 coding sequence is TGTGCCAGCAGCCCCTCTGTTTTGGGCAGGGGGGTTATTGGAAACACCATATATTTT. Translated, it gives CASSPSVLGRGVIGNTIYF.

The gene calls are TRBV28 and TRBJ1-2, with a possible D match to TRBD1 (5 bases). Germline CDR1 and CDR2: MDHEN and SYDVKM. V lost 4 bases, J lost 5 bases, and 8 bases lay in between. This CDR3 contains 12 residues. In DNA, the CDR3 is TGTGCCAGCAGTTCACAGGATTATGGCTACACCTTC. Its protein product is CASSSQDYGYTF.

This clone was recorded only once. The identical CDR3 is also encoded by other nucleotide sequences in the sample. The genes are TRBV4-2 and TRBJ2-1; 7 nucleotides align to TRBD2. Germline CDR1 and CDR2: LGHNA and YNFKEQ. The CDR3 contains 16 residues. Trimming took 1 base from V and 8 from J; bases not matched to a gene: 11. The CDR3 region is CASSQAAGGSFHEQFF. The CDR3 coding sequence is TGTGCCAGCAGCCAAGCGGCTGGCGGGAGCTTCCATGAGCAGTTCTTC.

The CDR3 DNA follows: TGTGCCAGCAGTTCCTCGAGGTCGACAGAGTCTGGCTACACCTTC. The encoded protein is CASSSSRSTESGYTF. J is TRBJ1-2 and V is TRBV7-3; perhaps TRBD1 as D (5 bases). Germline values: CDR1 SGHTA, CDR2 FQGTGA. CDR3 length: 15 amino acids. Trimming pared 6 bases from V and 7 bases from J, leaving 21 bases between.

This chain links TRBV6-5 with TRBJ1-3; D is unclear. The CDR3 contains 16 residues. V was shortened by 1 base and J by 0 bases, with 10 bases between the two germline ends. Germline V gene sequence: CDR1 MNHEY, CDR2 SVGAGI. The CDR3 DNA reads TGTGCCAGCAGTTACTACCCGGGTGGCTCTGGAAACACCATATATTTT. Translation gives CASSYYPGGSGNTIYF.

With respect to this clone: A much larger clone lies a single base off, so this may be a read error. Other DNA sequences within the sample encode an identical CDR3. The chain recombines TRBV5-5 with TRBJ1-1, with TRBD1 as a possible D gene (6 bases). Looked up from germline, CDR1 is SGHKS and CDR2 is YYEKEE (reference sequence). The CDR3 is 14 residues long. The CDR3 loop is CASSLVGQTTEAFF. Here the CDR3 DNA reads TGTGCCAGCAGCTTGGTAGGACAGACCACTGAGGCTTTCTTT. Full variable domain (rest looked up from reference TRBV5-5 and TRBJ1-1): DAGVTQSPTHLIKTRGQQVTLRCSPISGHKSVSWYQQVLGQGPQFIFQYYEKEERGRGNFPDRFSARQFPNYSSELNVNALLLGDSALYLCASSLVGQTTEAFFGQGTRLTVV.

CDR3 nucleotides: TGCGCCAGCAGTGAAGCGGGACAGTACAATGAGCAGTTCTTC. Translating gives CASSEAGQYNEQFF. This chain connects TRBV10-2 to TRBJ2-1, with D possibly called TRBD1 or TRBD2 (7 bases each). The CDR3 runs to 14 residues. With 3 bases removed from V and 4 bases from J, the gap between germline ends came to 10 bases. Germline V lookup: CDR1 WSHSY, CDR2 SAAADI.

The chain is built from TRBV27 and TRBJ1-3; D is unresolved. The ends were cut back, 5 bases at V and 1 base at J, with 9 bases in the middle. Germline CDR1 reads MNHEY; CDR2 reads SMNVEV (reference sequence). The CDR3 is 14 amino acids. CDR3 loop: CASSTTGSGNTIYF. The CDR3 DNA sequence: TGTGCCAGCAGTACAACGGGTTCTGGAAACACCATATATTTT.

V usage is TRBV2 and J usage is TRBJ2-3, with 10 bases aligning to TRBD2. The trim removed 6 bases at V and 3 bases at J, leaving 3 bases unmatched. The CDR3 loop spans 14 amino acids. Per germline, CDR1 SNHLY and CDR2 FYNNEI. Here the CDR3 reads CASRLAGLTDTQYF. The CDR3, as DNA: TGTGCCAGCAGACTAGCGGGACTTACAGATACGCAGTATTTT.

To note about this clone: This likely traces to a read error, being one base from a far larger clone. The rearrangement links TRBV2 to TRBJ2-1, with D unresolved. Germline V gives CDR1 SNHLY, CDR2 FYNNEI. This CDR3 spans 13 amino acids. CDR3 DNA sequence: TGTGCCAACAGTGAAGCATTTTCCCATGAGCAGTTCTTC. It specifies CANSEAFSHEQFF.

The genes are TRBV6-5 and TRBJ2-1; the D gene is possibly TRBD2 (5 bases). The CDR3 covers 14 residues. V lost 2 bases to trimming and J lost 5 bases, with 10 bases between them. CDR1 and CDR2 (germline): MNHEY, SVGAGI. This CDR3 reads CASSYRREHNEQFF. The CDR3 DNA follows: TGTGCCAGCAGTTACCGTCGGGAACACAATGAGCAGTTCTTC.

This sequence joins TRBV2 and TRBJ1-1, with TRBD1 matching 8 bases. Trimming took 5 bases from V and 5 from J; bases not matched to a gene: 4. Germline V gene lookup returns CDR1 SNHLY and CDR2 FYNNEI. The CDR3 runs 13 residues. Here the CDR3 reads CASSNRGMTEAFF. The DNA for the CDR3 is TGTGCCAGCAGTAACAGGGGGATGACTGAAGCTTTCTTT.

This clone was recorded a few times. The chain links TRBV6-6 to TRBJ2-1; 8 bases line up with TRBD1. The CDR3 totals 15 residues. The germline V gene encodes CDR1 MNHNY and CDR2 SVGAGI (reference sequence). V shed 6 bases and J 6 bases; nucleotides not matched to a gene: 10. Here the CDR3 reads CASSPGQGWINEQFF. The CDR3 region has the DNA TGTGCCAGCAGCCCAGGACAGGGATGGATCAATGAGCAGTTCTTC.

The chain uses TRBV29-1 and TRBJ2-5; unclear D gene. V was shortened by 5 bases and J by 4 bases, with 23 bases between the two germline ends. The CDR3 has 16 residues. Germline loops: CDR1 SQVTM, CDR2 ANQGSEA. CDR3 sequence reads: CSVSTVLATPGETQYF. CDR3 DNA: TGCAGCGTTAGTACGGTTTTAGCCACCCCGGGAGAGACCCAGTACTTC. The full variable domain, with the rest looked up from reference TRBV29-1 and TRBJ2-5, is SAVISQKPSRDICQRGTSLTIQCQVDSQVTMMFWYRQQPGQSLTLIATANQGSEATYESGFVIDKFPISRPNLTFSTLTVSNMSPEDSSIYLCSVSTVLATPGETQYFGPGTRLLVL.

The chain combines TRBV18 with TRBJ1-5; D is unclear. In germline, CDR1 is KGHSH, CDR2 LQKENI. This CDR3 contains 13 residues. V was cut by 3 bases and J by 3 bases, with 6 bases left in between. The CDR3 is CASSPDFNQPQHF. The CDR3 nucleotides are TGTGCCAGCTCACCGGACTTCAATCAGCCCCAGCATTTT.

The rearrangement joins TRBV2 to TRBJ2-7; D could derive from TRBD1 or TRBD2 (5 bases each). Germline V gene data show CDR1 as SNHLY and CDR2 as FYNNEI. The germline V and J ends were trimmed by 6 bases and 9 bases, with 12 bases remaining between them. The CDR3 spans 11 residues. As DNA, the CDR3 is TGTGCCAGCAGGGGACGAGACATGCAGTACTTC. Its protein is CASRGRDMQYF.

CDR3 loop: CASSQSYGANVLTF. The CDR3 nucleotides read TGTGCCAGTTCCCAGTCATATGGGGCCAACGTCCTGACTTTC. The J gene is TRBJ2-6, the V gene TRBV19; D gene uncertain. Germline CDR1 LNHDA, CDR2 SQIVND (reference sequence). The CDR3 extends over 14 amino acids. Deletions cut 8 bases from V and 3 bases from J, with 11 bases between.

The chain links TRBV6-4 to TRBJ1-2, with 12 nucleotides matching TRBD1. The CDR3 has 13 residues. Looked up from germline, CDR1 is MRHNA and CDR2 is SNTAGT. V lost 8 bases, J lost 6 bases, and 4 bases stayed unmatched. The CDR3 reads CASSRDRGHGYTF. DNA of the CDR3: TGTGCCAGCTCAAGGGACAGGGGGCATGGCTACACCTTC.

The chain joins TRBV28 to TRBJ1-1, with TRBD1 matching 7 bases. The CDR3 extends over 13 amino acids. The junction had 5 bases not matched to a gene; V was cut back by 6 bases and J by 4 bases. Germline assignment: CDR1 MDHEN and CDR2 SYDVKM. CDR3: CASSSRGFTEAFF. As DNA, the CDR3 is TGTGCCAGCAGCTCCAGGGGGTTCACTGAAGCTTTCTTT.

The V call is TRBV18, the J call TRBJ1-5; D ambiguous. Trimming removed 5 bases at V and 3 bases at J, with 8 bases between. CDR3 length: 13 amino acids. Germline V gene data show CDR1 as KGHSH and CDR2 as LQKENI. The CDR3 protein is CASSGRINQPQHF. The CDR3 nucleotides read TGTGCCAGCTCAGGACGGATCAATCAGCCCCAGCATTTT. Full variable domain (missing parts from reference TRBV18 and TRBJ1-5): NAGVMQNPRHLVRRRGQEARLRCSPMKGHSHVYWYRQLPEEGLKFMVYLQKENIIDESGMPKERFSAEFPKEGPSILRIQQVVRGDSAAYFCASSGRINQPQHFGDGTRLSIL.

The J gene is TRBJ1-1, the V gene TRBV2; a weak D match, TRBD1 (6 bases). Trimming shortened V by 3 bases and J by 4 bases, and 15 bases separated the two germline ends. Germline V gene data show CDR1 as SNHLY and CDR2 as FYNNEI. The CDR3 is made up of 15 amino acids. DNA for the CDR3: TGTGCCAGCAGTGATATGGGGGAGGGGGGCACTGAAGCTTTCTTT. It codes for CASSDMGEGGTEAFF.

This clone has more than one count but fewer than ten. CDR3 region: CAWSNSRGAGANVLTF. The CDR3 coding sequence is TGTGCCTGGAGTAACTCCCGGGGGGCTGGGGCCAACGTCCTGACTTTC. The chain has TRBV30 and TRBJ2-6; 7 bases are shared with TRBD2. Per germline, CDR1 GTSNPN and CDR2 SVGIG (reference sequence). The ends lost 2 bases at V and 2 bases at J; junction bases unmatched: 6. The CDR3 has 16 residues. The entire variable domain, with the rest obtained from reference TRBV30 and TRBJ2-6, is as follows: SQTIHQWPATLVQPVGSPLSLECTVEGTSNPNLYWYRQAAGRGLQLLFYSVGIGQISSEVPQNLSASRPQDRQFILSSKKLLLSDSGFYLCAWSNSRGAGANVLTFGAGSRLTVL.

This clone came up a few times. V usage is TRBV10-3 and J usage is TRBJ2-7; weak D call: TRBD2 (6 bases). The CDR3 is made up of 12 amino acids. The germline V gene encodes CDR1 ENHRY and CDR2 SYGVKD. V was trimmed by 6 bases and J by 6 bases, leaving 12 bases between them. The CDR3 region has the DNA TGTGCCATCAGCGCTAGCGATCCCGAGCAGTACTTC. It codes for CAISASDPEQYF.

The table lists this clone with a few counts. V gene TRBV28 combines with J gene TRBJ1-5; D remains unclear. V lost 3 bases to trimming and J lost 8 bases, with 11 bases between them. The CDR3 is 13 amino acids. Germline V lookup: CDR1 MDHEN, CDR2 SYDVKM. The CDR3 DNA reads as TGTGCCAGCAGTTTTCGGAGTTGGGAGCCCCAGCATTTT. Translating gives CASSFRSWEPQHF.

The rearrangement uses TRBV7-2 and TRBJ1-2; D might be TRBD1 (5 bases). The CDR3 loop spans 14 amino acids. Between the trimmed V and J ends, which lost 0 bases and 8 bases, there was a span of 13 bases. CDR1 is SGHTA and CDR2 is FQGNSA in the germline V gene. This chain's CDR3 is CASSLADTTSGYTF. The CDR3 coding sequence is TGTGCCAGCAGCTTAGCGGACACCACCTCCGGCTACACCTTC.

V usage is TRBV7-2 and J usage is TRBJ1-2, with D unclear. The V end was cut by 3 bases, the J end by 8 bases, with 19 bases between. This CDR3 has 15 residues. CDR1 and CDR2 from the germline V gene are SGHTA and FQGNSA. The CDR3 loop is CASSFSWPAEGGYTF. DNA for the CDR3: TGTGCCAGCAGCTTTTCCTGGCCCGCCGAGGGAGGCTACACCTTC.

This clone turned up a few times. The genes are TRBV6-1 and TRBJ2-1; weak D call: TRBD2 (6 bases). Between the trimmed V and J ends, which lost 4 bases and 2 bases, there was a span of 15 bases. Germline CDR1 is MNHNS and CDR2 is SASEGT. The CDR3 loop spans 16 amino acids. The CDR3 protein is CASSGLEGQAYNEQFF. The DNA for the CDR3 is TGTGCCAGCAGTGGGTTGGAGGGCCAAGCCTACAATGAGCAGTTCTTC.

Of note for this clone: At one end, the junction sequence differs from germline, possibly due to a read error. Within the sample, other DNA sequences also encode this same CDR3. This chain uses TRBV7-3 with TRBJ1-1; D gene uncertain. This CDR3 spans 13 amino acids. CDR1 and CDR2 (germline): SGHTA, FQGTGA. Written as DNA, the CDR3 is TGTGCTAGCAGCCCGACGGGGAACACTGAAGCTTTCTTT. Translated: CASSPTGNTEAFF.